This TCR beta chain stems from a study of control samples from healthy donors and cancer patients. The data were produced by immunoSEQ multiplex PCR, yet TCRdb's version contains in-frame clones alone and is incomplete. This table holds 150,000 to 200,000 clones, about 90% found once. The CDR3 contains 15 residues. V dropped 4 bases and J dropped 6 bases, with 19 bases sitting between them. The germline V gene has CDR1 SGDLS and CDR2 YYNGEE. Sequencing was carried out using blood. The chain recombines TRBV9 with TRBJ1-1; D not certain. The TCR sequence derives from a man aged 18-30 years in good health. The CDR3 loop is CASSRLLNPAAEAFF. CDR3 DNA: TGTGCCAGCAGCCGACTCCTCAATCCGGCGGCTGAAGCTTTCTTT.